This is a list of T cell receptor beta chains from one sample in a study of OX40 agonist ivuxolimab in advanced cancers. Some clones are missing from TCRdb's copy, which holds only in-frame ones; the method was immunoSEQ multiplex PCR. This sample yields 45,000 to 50,000 clones, of which under 95% are seen a single time; around 20% belongs to the top ten. The sample in question was CD4+ or CD8+ T cells sorted from blood, obtained in a trial of the OX40 agonist ivuxolimab. These receptors were collected from an adult with an advanced solid tumor such as melanoma, head and neck, liver or kidney cancer. Each CDR3 is given with its conserved first and last residue. The order of the fields is V gene, CDR3 length, clone size, D gene, J gene, CDR3 DNA, CDR3 protein. A D gene is named only where the DNA matches it firmly. Where a row states a size, it is once, few, many or the class of an expanded clone; other rows omit it.

V: TRBV19
length: 13
size: NA
D: NA
J: TRBJ2-5
DNA: TGTGCCAGTAGTATCCGTTCCCCGGAGACCCAGTACTTC
CDR3: CASSIRSPETQYF

V: TRBV14
length: 16
size: NA
D: NA
J: TRBJ1-2
DNA: TGTGCCAGCAGCCAGCTGGGGAGCCTCACTAACTATGGCTACACCTTC
CDR3: CASSQLGSLTNYGYTF

V: TRBV2
length: 16
size: NA
D: NA
J: TRBJ1-1
DNA: TGTGCCAGCAGTGAAGCGCCTCAGGTGCGGAACACTGAAGCTTTCTTT
CDR3: CASSEAPQVRNTEAFF

V: TRBV27
length: 13
size: NA
D: TRBD1
J: TRBJ1-5
DNA: TGTGCCAGCAGTTACAGGGGGCAACAGCCCCAGCATTTT
CDR3: CASSYRGQQPQHF

V: TRBV27
length: 10
size: NA
D: NA
J: TRBJ2-3
DNA: TGTGCCAGCTGGGGGGATACGCAGTATTTT
CDR3: CASWGDTQYF

V: TRBV29-1
length: 14
size: NA
D: NA
J: TRBJ1-3
DNA: TGCAGCGTAACAGGACTAAGCTCTGGAAACACCATATATTTT
CDR3: CSVTGLSSGNTIYF

V: TRBV6-1
length: 14
size: NA
D: NA
J: TRBJ2-7
DNA: TGTGCCAGCAAGCCTAGGGGGGCCGGCTACGAGCAGTACTTC
CDR3: CASKPRGAGYEQYF

V: TRBV6-5
length: 14
size: medium-sized
D: TRBD2
J: TRBJ2-7
DNA: TGTGCCAGCAGTTACGGCGGGAGTGGATACGAGCAGTACTTC
CDR3: CASSYGGSGYEQYF

V: TRBV28
length: 11
size: NA
D: NA
J: TRBJ2-3
DNA: TGTGCCAGCAGTTTTGGCGATACGCAGTATTTT
CDR3: CASSFGDTQYF

V: TRBV6-5
length: 14
size: few
D: TRBD1
J: TRBJ2-7
DNA: TGTGCCAGCTCCCGGACAGGGAATAGCGTCGAGCAGTACTTC
CDR3: CASSRTGNSVEQYF

V: TRBV6-5
length: 15
size: NA
D: NA
J: TRBJ2-6
DNA: TGTGCCAGCACTGAGGAGCCCTCTGGGGCCAACGTCCTGACTTTC
CDR3: CASTEEPSGANVLTF

V: TRBV6-1
length: 14
size: NA
D: TRBD2
J: TRBJ2-7
DNA: TGTGCCAGCGAACCGAGCGGGGCTCCGGGCGAGCAGTACTTC
CDR3: CASEPSGAPGEQYF

V: TRBV4-1
length: 15
size: NA
D: NA
J: TRBJ2-1
DNA: TGCGCCAGCAGCTCCCGGGAAGGGTACTACAATGAGCAGTTCTTC
CDR3: CASSSREGYYNEQFF

V: TRBV19
length: 14
size: NA
D: NA
J: TRBJ2-1
DNA: TGTGCCAGTACCCTGGGCAGGGCAGGGGATGAGCAGTTCTTC
CDR3: CASTLGRAGDEQFF

V: TRBV9
length: 15
size: NA
D: NA
J: TRBJ2-3
DNA: TGTGCCAGCAGCGTAGGGATAGCGCACACAGATACGCAGTATTTT
CDR3: CASSVGIAHTDTQYF

V: TRBV28
length: 16
size: NA
D: TRBD1
J: TRBJ1-5
DNA: TGTGCCAGCAGTCTGACCCGGACAGGGATGGATCAGCCCCAGCATTTT
CDR3: CASSLTRTGMDQPQHF

V: TRBV28
length: 15
size: once
D: TRBD2
J: TRBJ2-7
DNA: TGTGCCAGCAGTTTACTCCCTAGCGGGAGTAGCGAGCAGTACTTC
CDR3: CASSLLPSGSSEQYF

V: TRBV20-1
length: 11
size: once
D: NA
J: TRBJ2-7
DNA: TGCAGTGCTAGTACGGGCTACGAGCAGTACTTC
CDR3: CSASTGYEQYF

V: TRBV10-3
length: 13
size: NA
D: NA
J: TRBJ1-1
DNA: TGTGCCATCAGTGAGGAGGGGGAGACTGAAGCTTTCTTT
CDR3: CAISEEGETEAFF

V: TRBV9
length: 15
size: NA
D: NA
J: TRBJ1-3
DNA: TGTGCCAGCAGCGTAGGTGCCGGGGCTGGAAACACCATATATTTT
CDR3: CASSVGAGAGNTIYF

V: TRBV11-2
length: 16
size: NA
D: NA
J: TRBJ2-7
DNA: TGTGCCAGCAGCCACAACATGGGGCCCTCTAATTACGAGCAGTACTTC
CDR3: CASSHNMGPSNYEQYF

V: TRBV19
length: 15
size: once
D: NA
J: TRBJ2-7
DNA: TGTGCCAGTAGTCACGAGGGACAAAACTCCTACGAGCAGTACTTC
CDR3: CASSHEGQNSYEQYF

V: TRBV7-9
length: 14
size: NA
D: TRBD2
J: TRBJ2-1
DNA: TGTGCCAGCACCCATAGCGGGTTCTACAATGAGCAGTTCTTC
CDR3: CASTHSGFYNEQFF

V: TRBV6-6
length: 15
size: NA
D: NA
J: TRBJ2-3
DNA: TGTGCCAGCAGCACCCTTGGACGGAGCACAGATACGCAGTATTTT
CDR3: CASSTLGRSTDTQYF

V: TRBV5-4
length: 19
size: NA
D: NA
J: TRBJ2-6
DNA: TGTGCCAGCAGCCCTGGGGTGGCCATACAGGGAGCTGGGGCCAACGTCCTGACTTTC
CDR3: CASSPGVAIQGAGANVLTF

V: TRBV6-5
length: 14
size: NA
D: NA
J: TRBJ2-2
DNA: TGTGCCAGCAGTTTGCAGGGGGGGACCGGGGAGCTGTTTTTT
CDR3: CASSLQGGTGELFF

V: TRBV19
length: 14
size: NA
D: TRBD2
J: TRBJ2-7
DNA: TGTGCCACCGACAGAGGGACTAGCGCCCACGAGCAGTACTTC
CDR3: CATDRGTSAHEQYF

V: TRBV6-7
length: 14
size: NA
D: NA
J: TRBJ2-2
DNA: TGTGCCAGCAGTTACGGAAGCGTCGCCGGGGAGCTGTTTTTT
CDR3: CASSYGSVAGELFF

V: TRBV19
length: 14
size: NA
D: TRBD1
J: TRBJ2-3
DNA: TGTGCCAGTAGTAAAGACAGGGGGGGAGATACGCAGTATTTT
CDR3: CASSKDRGGDTQYF

V: TRBV7-8
length: 17
size: NA
D: TRBD2
J: TRBJ2-3
DNA: TGTGCCAGCAGCTTTACTAGCGGGGGATCCGACACAGATACGCAGTATTTT
CDR3: CASSFTSGGSDTDTQYF

V: TRBV13
length: 15
size: NA
D: NA
J: TRBJ2-2
DNA: TGTGCCAGCAGCGCAGGGACTGATAACACCGGGGAGCTGTTTTTT
CDR3: CASSAGTDNTGELFF

V: TRBV19
length: 17
size: NA
D: NA
J: TRBJ2-1
DNA: TGTGCCAGTAGTATTTTTCCTGGGGGGCTGACGGACAATGAGCAGTTCTTC
CDR3: CASSIFPGGLTDNEQFF

V: TRBV11-1
length: 12
size: NA
D: NA
J: TRBJ2-7
DNA: TGTGCCAGCAGCCTATTCAGGGACGAGCAGTACTTC
CDR3: CASSLFRDEQYF

V: TRBV5-4
length: 15
size: NA
D: NA
J: TRBJ2-7
DNA: TGTGCCAGCAGCTTGGTTGGGGGAGGCTGGGGGGAGCAGTACTTC
CDR3: CASSLVGGGWGEQYF

V: TRBV6-5
length: 16
size: NA
D: NA
J: TRBJ2-7
DNA: TGTGCCAGCAGTTACTCGATAAGGCTACCTACCTACGAGCAGTACTTC
CDR3: CASSYSIRLPTYEQYF

V: TRBV6-6
length: 13
size: once
D: NA
J: TRBJ1-1
DNA: TGTGCCAGCACCAGGGGAGGGGACACTGAAGCTTTCTTT
CDR3: CASTRGGDTEAFF

V: TRBV19
length: 16
size: NA
D: NA
J: TRBJ1-5
DNA: TGTGCCAGTAGTATAGCGACGGTTAAAGGCAATCAGCCCCAGCATTTT
CDR3: CASSIATVKGNQPQHF

V: TRBV7-3
length: 15
size: NA
D: NA
J: TRBJ2-1
DNA: TGTGCCAGCAGCTTAGAGGGGCGGTTAGTCGATGAGCAGTTCTTC
CDR3: CASSLEGRLVDEQFF

V: TRBV19
length: 13
size: NA
D: NA
J: TRBJ2-1
DNA: TGTGCCAGTAGTATAGGTTCTTACAATGAGCAGTTCTTC
CDR3: CASSIGSYNEQFF

V: TRBV28
length: 18
size: once
D: TRBD1
J: TRBJ1-2
DNA: TGTGCCAGCAGTTACCGCGGGACAGGGCTCGATATTAACTATGGCTACACCTTC
CDR3: CASSYRGTGLDINYGYTF

V: TRBV28
length: 15
size: NA
D: NA
J: TRBJ2-7
DNA: TGTGCCAGCAGTTTGGTGCGGGACAGCTACTACGAGCAGTACTTC
CDR3: CASSLVRDSYYEQYF

V: TRBV5-4
length: 15
size: NA
D: TRBD2
J: TRBJ2-3
DNA: TGTGCCAGCAGGGGGGGGGAAACGGGCACAGATACGCAGTATTTT
CDR3: CASRGGETGTDTQYF